A single sample is the source of the 13 T cell receptor beta chains below, sequenced in a study of blood T cell repertoires in COVID-19. The table came from immunoSEQ multiplex PCR; TCRdb's copy has only in-frame clones and leaves some out. Of fewer than 300,000 clones in the sample, around 89% were seen once. Sequenced sample: PBMCs or T cells enriched from blood (not recorded which). The receptors were gathered from a middle-aged man who had recovered from COVID-19.

This clone was counted only a few times. The chain uses TRBV30 and TRBJ1-6; 7 positions match TRBD1. V lost 0 bases to trimming and J lost 6 bases; unmatched junction nucleotides: 5. The CDR3 length is 15 residues. From germline, CDR1 is GTSNPN and CDR2 SVGIG (reference sequence). CDR3 amino acids: CAWSVGPGGNSPLHF. The CDR3, as DNA: TGTGCCTGGAGTGTCGGGCCAGGGGGTAATTCACCCCTCCACTTT.

The J gene is TRBJ2-7, the V gene TRBV6-2 or TRBV6-3; 8 positions agree with TRBD1. Germline V lookup: CDR1 MNHEY, CDR2 SVGEGT. The CDR3 extends over 15 amino acids. J was trimmed by 4 bases and V by 6 bases; bases with no gene match: 11. The CDR3 loop reads CASSSDRGFRYEQYF. The CDR3 nucleotides are TGTGCCAGCAGCTCTGACAGGGGATTTAGGTACGAGCAGTACTTC.

This clone has a single count. The chain employs TRBV10-3 and TRBJ2-5; D is undetermined. The CDR3 contains 14 residues. The V and J ends lost 0 bases and 5 bases respectively, with 10 bases between them. From germline, CDR1 is ENHRY and CDR2 SYGVKD. The CDR3 sequence: CAISESEISETQYF. CDR3 bases: TGTGCCATCAGTGAGTCGGAGATAAGTGAGACCCAGTACTTC.

V gene TRBV2 combines with J gene TRBJ1-2; unclear D gene. Germline V lookup: CDR1 SNHLY, CDR2 FYNNEI. The CDR3 covers 14 residues. Trimming removed 2 bases from V and 7 bases from J, with 14 bases in between. This CDR3 is CASSEFEGTFGYTF. CDR3 nucleotides: TGTGCCAGCAGTGAATTCGAGGGAACGTTTGGCTACACCTTC.

This clone turned up a few times. The chain is built from TRBV14 and TRBJ2-3; maybe TRBD1 (9 bases). CDR3 length equals 19 residues. The ends were cut back, 3 bases at V and 1 base at J, with 23 bases in the middle. The germline CDR1 and CDR2 sequences are SGHDN and FVKESK. CDR3 protein: CASSQGTGRLAGRTDTQYF. The CDR3 DNA is TGTGCCAGCAGCCAGGGGACAGGGCGTCTAGCGGGCCGCACAGATACGCAGTATTTT.

The J gene is TRBJ2-5, the V gene TRBV4-2, with 10 bases matching TRBD2. Germline CDR1 reads LGHNA; CDR2 reads YNFKEQ. The J segment lost 1 base and the V segment lost 0 bases, leaving 8 bases of the junction unmatched. The CDR3 totals 18 residues. CDR3 sequence (DNA): TGTGCCAGCAGCCAAGAGGTGGCTAGCGGGAGTATCCAAGAGACCCAGTACTTC. Encoded protein: CASSQEVASGSIQETQYF.

CDR3 residues: CASTLERRDGYTF. The CDR3 DNA reads TGTGCCAGTACGTTGGAAAGGAGAGATGGCTACACCTTC. V gene TRBV19 combines with J gene TRBJ1-2; D remains ambiguous. Trimming removed 7 bases from V and 6 bases from J, with 15 bases in between. This CDR3 comprises 13 residues. Per germline, CDR1 LNHDA and CDR2 SQIVND (reference sequence).

The rearrangement joins TRBV13 to TRBJ1-2; no firm D call. The CDR3 has 14 residues. Germline V lookup: CDR1 PRHDT, CDR2 FYEKMQ (reference sequence). The V end lost 5 bases, the J end lost 6 bases, and 16 bases lay between the germline ends. CDR3 sequence: CASSREGRTNGYTF. The CDR3 DNA is TGTGCCAGCAGCAGGGAGGGCAGGACGAATGGCTACACCTTC.

The J gene is TRBJ1-1, the V gene TRBV4-1; TRBD1 matches at 9 bases. CDR1 and CDR2 from the germline V gene are MGHRA and YSYEKL. This CDR3 contains 16 residues. The V segment lost 5 bases and the J segment 0 bases; nucleotides outside the gene matches: 7. CDR3: CASSKRTGELNTEAFF. The CDR3 nucleotides are TGCGCCAGCAGCAAAAGGACAGGGGAATTGAACACTGAAGCTTTCTTT.

The CDR3 nucleotides are TGTGCCAGCAGCCTGTATACGGAGTCTAGCACAGATACGCAGTATTTT. Its protein is CASSLYTESSTDTQYF. V gene TRBV28 combines with J gene TRBJ2-3; D unclear. There are 16 residues in the CDR3. Germline V gives CDR1 MDHEN, CDR2 SYDVKM. V was shortened by 6 bases and J by 0 bases, with 16 bases between the two germline ends.

This chain connects TRBV4-1 to TRBJ2-7, with D uncertain. Deletions cut 4 bases from V and 1 base from J, with 11 bases between. The CDR3 contains 14 residues. Germline V lookup: CDR1 MGHRA, CDR2 YSYEKL. The CDR3 here is CASSPNTLSYEQYF. The CDR3 DNA reads TGCGCCAGCAGCCCGAACACGCTTTCCTACGAGCAGTACTTC.

The V call is TRBV28, the J call TRBJ2-5; 9 nucleotides line up with TRBD1. The CDR3 consists of 14 residues. Trimming took 6 bases from V and 3 from J; bases not matched to a gene: 5. Germline V gene lookup returns CDR1 MDHEN and CDR2 SYDVKM. CDR3 residues: CASSSGTGKETQYF. The CDR3 DNA is TGTGCCAGCAGCTCCGGGACAGGGAAAGAGACCCAGTACTTC.

The V gene is TRBV5-6, the J gene TRBJ1-4, with TRBD1 identical over 7 bases. The CDR3 sequence is 14 residues long. The J segment lost 5 bases and the V segment lost 6 bases, leaving 7 bases of the junction unmatched. Per the germline V gene, CDR1 is SGHDT and CDR2 is YYEEEE. DNA for the CDR3: TGTGCCAGCAATCCTACAGGGGTCAATGAAAAACTGTTTTTT. Protein: CASNPTGVNEKLFF.